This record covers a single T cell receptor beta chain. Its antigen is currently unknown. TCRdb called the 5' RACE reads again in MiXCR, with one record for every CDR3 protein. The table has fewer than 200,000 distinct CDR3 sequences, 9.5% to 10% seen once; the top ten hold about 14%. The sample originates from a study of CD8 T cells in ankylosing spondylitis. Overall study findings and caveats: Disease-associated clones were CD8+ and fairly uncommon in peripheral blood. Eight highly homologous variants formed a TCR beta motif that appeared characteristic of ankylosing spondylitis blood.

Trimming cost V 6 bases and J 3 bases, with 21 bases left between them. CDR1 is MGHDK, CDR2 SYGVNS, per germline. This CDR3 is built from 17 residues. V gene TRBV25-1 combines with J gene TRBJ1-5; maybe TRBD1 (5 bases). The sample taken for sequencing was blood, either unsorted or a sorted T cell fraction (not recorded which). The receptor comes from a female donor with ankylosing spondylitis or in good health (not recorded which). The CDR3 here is CASSDGRGLALNQPQHF. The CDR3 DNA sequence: TGTGCCAGCAGCGACGGAAGGGGACTGGCCCTCAATCAGCCCCAGCATTTT. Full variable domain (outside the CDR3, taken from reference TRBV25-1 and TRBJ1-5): EADIYQTPRYLVIGTGKKITLECSQTMGHDKMYWYQQDPGMELHLIHYSYGVNSTEKGDLSSESTVSRIRTEHFPLTLESARPSHTSQYLCASSDGRGLALNQPQHFGDGTRLSIL.